This entry describes one T cell receptor beta chain. Its binding antigen is unknown. No base-level quality is on record; no much larger clone is a single base apart. The CDR3 sequence holds 13 residues, the cysteine and phenylalanine included. CDR3 DNA only is kept here, 39 bases in frame from base 1. V is cut by 0 bases and J by 2 bases, and the space between the germline ends is 5 bases. CDR1 and CDR2 are read off the germline V gene (reference sequence) as LNHDA and SQIVND. TCRbeta CDR3 regions were amplified from genomic DNA using the immunoSEQ Assay, a bias-controlled multiplex PCR. Processing in the source paper ran as follows. Within the assay, amplification of reference gene primers was used to estimate how many nucleated cells each sample contained. Sequence reads were collapsed and filtered to measure the absolute abundance of every unique TCRbeta CDR3 rearrangement. Productive Simpson clonality was computed per sample as the square root of Simpson's diversity index over productive rearrangements. In TCRdb, the immuneACCESS table is reduced to in-frame sequences with V and J assigned. These tables do not hold every clone; where another copy was compared, an unresolved V gene accounts for under half, and the others remain unexplained. The V and J calls and clone size were taken over from that table, and D and trimming were inferred from the DNA. The sample table lists approximately 190,000 clones, roughly four fifths of them with a count of one. The ten top clones hold 4.5% to 5.5% of the sample.

The data were obtained in a study of blood T cell repertoires in COVID-19 (TCRdb year 2020). In terms of the full investigation: The collaborator samples originated in the United States, Italy and Spain and spanned the acute and convalescent phases of COVID-19. The sample metadata nearly always contained a de-identified subject ID, COVID-19 status, age in years and sex. Where available, HLA class I and class II types were obtained from metadata supplied by the sample provider rather than from assay-based typing. The material from the prospective study consisted of cDNA or gDNA derived from T cells, B-cell-depleted T cells, or PBMCs. Subjects who had been exposed to COVID-19, were actively infected with it, or had recovered from it provided the deeply sampled blood TCRbeta repertoires that made up the dataset. A freely available public database, intended as a resource for researchers studying the immune response to SARS-CoV-2, is where the repertoires were released. The samples were drawn from two sources: the first 160 participants of the ongoing ImmuneRACE study, and approximately 1,300 subjects contributed by 6 global collaborators.

Each collaborating institution followed its own protocols to collect whole blood in K2EDTA tubes. Collaborator samples were shipped for TCRbeta analysis as frozen whole blood, isolated PBMCs, or DNA extracted from either sample type. Broader findings and caveats from the paper: The quantity of clinical and demographic metadata differed by source and by participant and was supplied without curation.

The source of this sequence is a woman in her seventies with active or convalescent COVID-19. Recombination joined TRBV19 with TRBJ2-7, with no reliable assignment of the D segment. Material for sequencing was peripheral blood. The DNA sequence is as follows: TGTGCCAGTAGTATAGATGACACCTACGAGCAGTACTTC. Its product reads: CASSIDDTYEQYF.